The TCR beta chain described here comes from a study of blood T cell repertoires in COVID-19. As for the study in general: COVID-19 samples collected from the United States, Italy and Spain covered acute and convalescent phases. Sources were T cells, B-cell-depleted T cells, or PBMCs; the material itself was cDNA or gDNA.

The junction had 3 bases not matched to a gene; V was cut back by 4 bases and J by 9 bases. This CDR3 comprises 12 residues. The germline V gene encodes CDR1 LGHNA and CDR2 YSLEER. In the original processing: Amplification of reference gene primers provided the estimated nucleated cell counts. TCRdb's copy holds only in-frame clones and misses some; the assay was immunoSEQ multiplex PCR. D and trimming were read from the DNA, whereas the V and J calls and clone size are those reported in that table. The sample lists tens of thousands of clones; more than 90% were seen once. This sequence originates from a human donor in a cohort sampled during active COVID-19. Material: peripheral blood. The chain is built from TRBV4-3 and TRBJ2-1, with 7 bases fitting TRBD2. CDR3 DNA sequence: TGCGCCAGCAGCCCTGGGGAGGGTGAGCAGTTCTTC. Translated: CASSPGEGEQFF.